The 27 T cell receptor beta chains below all came from one sample that was sequenced in a study of blood T cell repertoires in COVID-19. Repertoires were generated with immunoSEQ multiplex PCR, while TCRdb's copy carries only in-frame clones and drops some. Of 200,000 or so clones listed, around 87% are singletons. The sequenced sample was PBMCs or T cells enriched from blood (not recorded which). The receptors were gathered from a man aged 25-40 years in a cohort exposed to, infected with or recovered from COVID-19 (not recorded which).

This clone is a singleton in its sample. The chain couples TRBV11-2 to TRBJ1-1; no firm D call. CDR1 is SGHAT and CDR2 is FQNNGV in the germline V gene. V lost 0 bases, J lost 7 bases, and 12 bases lay in between. The CDR3 spans 14 residues. DNA of the CDR3: TGTGCCAGCAGCTTAGATAGGCCCGGGGATGAAGCTTTCTTT. Protein product: CASSLDRPGDEAFF.

This chain connects TRBV19 to TRBJ1-5; no reliable D call. The ends were cut back, 1 base at V and 3 bases at J, with 13 bases in the middle. The CDR3 sequence is 16 residues long. Germline CDR1 is LNHDA and CDR2 is SQIVND (reference sequence). This CDR3 reads CASSIVRNRANQPQHF. CDR3 in DNA: TGTGCCAGTAGTATAGTCCGAAACAGAGCCAATCAGCCCCAGCATTTT.

The V and J genes are TRBV3-1 (or the pseudogene TRBV3-2) and TRBJ2-1, with 11 nucleotides matching TRBD2. Germline V gives CDR1 LGHDT, CDR2 YNNKEL (reference sequence). This CDR3 spans 17 amino acids. V trimming: 2 bases; J trimming: 10 bases; junction bases outside the gene matches: 13. The CDR3 protein is CASSQRTSGSSREEQFF. CDR3 DNA sequence: TGTGCCAGCAGCCAAAGGACTAGCGGGTCCTCGAGGGAGGAGCAGTTCTTC.

V gene TRBV5-1 combines with J gene TRBJ2-5; no definite D call. The germline gives CDR1 SGHRS, CDR2 YFSETQ. CDR3 length: 14 amino acids. V was cut by 0 bases and J by 4 bases, with 10 bases left in between. In DNA, the CDR3 is TGCGCCAGCAGCTTGGCTACTGGCGGAGAGACCCAGTACTTC. Residues: CASSLATGGETQYF.

This clone was seen many times. The chain employs TRBV7-9 and TRBJ2-7; D call uncertain. The CDR3 extends over 11 amino acids. V shed 2 bases and J shed 5 bases, with 4 bases lying between them. Per germline, CDR1 SEHNR and CDR2 FQNEAQ (reference sequence). The CDR3 loop reads CASSLYDEQYF. CDR3 nucleotides: TGTGCCAGCAGCTTATATGACGAGCAGTACTTC.

V usage is TRBV2 and J usage is TRBJ1-5; 9 positions agree with TRBD1. Germline CDR1 SNHLY, CDR2 FYNNEI. The CDR3 has 14 amino acids. The ends lost 7 bases at V and 9 bases at J; junction bases unmatched: 10. CDR3 in DNA: TGTGCCAGCACCCTTCTGACAGGGGGTTCGCCCCAGCATTTT. This translates into CASTLLTGGSPQHF.

V and J are TRBV6-2 or TRBV6-3 and TRBJ2-7; 8 nucleotides agree with TRBD2. Germline V gene sequence: CDR1 MNHEY, CDR2 SVGEGT. CDR3 length equals 17 residues. Trimming took 0 bases from V and 5 from J; bases not matched to a gene: 12. The CDR3 is CASSYSFRAGDGNEQYF. CDR3 nucleotide sequence: TGTGCCAGCAGTTACTCCTTCCGAGCGGGAGATGGGAACGAGCAGTACTTC.

The chain uses TRBV19 and TRBJ1-5; 8 nucleotides line up with TRBD1. The CDR3 is made up of 17 amino acids. J lost 3 bases, V lost 5 bases, and 12 bases had no gene match. Germline CDR1 is LNHDA and CDR2 is SQIVND (reference sequence). Here the CDR3 reads CASSDGQGGLNNQPQHF. The CDR3 region has the DNA TGTGCCAGTAGTGATGGACAGGGAGGTTTGAACAATCAGCCCCAGCATTTT.

The rearrangement links TRBV7-8 to TRBJ1-1; 7 bases are a match to TRBD1. The CDR3 extends over 15 amino acids. CDR1 and CDR2 (germline): SGHVS, FQNEAQ. With 1 base clipped from V and 5 bases from J, the junction kept 7 bases outside the gene matches. CDR3: CASSLGQGRETEAFF. CDR3 DNA: TGTGCCAGCAGCTTAGGACAGGGAAGGGAAACTGAAGCTTTCTTT.

CDR3 nucleotides: TGCGCCAGCAGCTGGACCCACGGGATCCTACCTTTGAGACTGTTTTTT. Its protein is CASSWTHGILPLRLFF. This chain joins TRBV5-1 and TRBJ1-4; D remains unclear. CDR1 and CDR2 (germline): SGHRS, YFSETQ. The germline V and J ends were trimmed by 3 bases and 13 bases, with 25 bases remaining between them. The CDR3 runs to 16 residues.

V usage is TRBV6-5 and J usage is TRBJ1-1; no clear D. Germline CDR1 MNHEY, CDR2 SVGAGI. This CDR3 contains 16 residues. The V and J ends lost 0 bases and 0 bases respectively, with 11 bases between them. The CDR3 here is CASSYSRFFLNTEAFF. DNA of the CDR3: TGTGCCAGCAGTTACTCGCGGTTTTTCTTGAACACTGAAGCTTTCTTT.

The sample holds a few counts of this clone. This chain joins TRBV2 and TRBJ2-2, with 7 positions matching TRBD1. Germline V gene data show CDR1 as SNHLY and CDR2 as FYNNEI. J lost 8 bases, V lost 5 bases, and 8 bases had no gene match. The CDR3 is 14 residues long. The CDR3 reads CASSRDRAKGELFF. CDR3 coding DNA: TGTGCCAGCAGTAGAGACAGGGCAAAAGGGGAGCTGTTTTTT. The whole variable domain, filled in from reference TRBV2 and TRBJ2-2, reads EPEVTQTPSHQVTQMGQEVILRCVPISNHLYFYWYRQILGQKVEFLVSFYNNEISEKSEIFDDQFSVERPDGSNFTLKIRSTKLEDSAMYFCASSRDRAKGELFFGEGSRLTVL.

V and J are TRBV18 and TRBJ2-7, with 8 positions matching TRBD1. Per germline, CDR1 KGHSH and CDR2 LQKENI. This CDR3 has 13 amino acids. Losses at the gene ends were 6 bases for V and 6 bases for J; bases not matched to a gene: 7. The CDR3 spells CASSSDRGSEQYF. In nucleotides, the CDR3 is TGTGCCAGCTCGTCCGACAGGGGAAGCGAGCAGTACTTC.

The genes are TRBV28 and TRBJ1-2; 8 bases map to TRBD1. With V trimmed by 6 bases and J by 8 bases, 8 bases remained unmatched. The germline V gene encodes CDR1 MDHEN and CDR2 SYDVKM. The CDR3 contains 13 residues. CDR3 region: CASSPDRVRGYTF. The CDR3 DNA follows: TGTGCCAGCAGCCCGGACAGGGTTCGAGGCTACACCTTC.

This chain links TRBV7-8 with TRBJ2-1, with 8 bases fitting TRBD2. The CDR3 length is 17 residues. The J segment lost 9 bases and the V segment lost 3 bases, leaving 16 bases of the junction unmatched. Germline V gene sequence: CDR1 SGHVS, CDR2 FQNEAQ. Here the CDR3 DNA reads TGTGCCAGCAGCTTGGGGATAGTGGGGACTAGGGGCATTGAGCAGTTCTTC. As protein: CASSLGIVGTRGIEQFF.

This clone appeared a few times. The chain has TRBV19 and TRBJ2-1; TRBD1 aligns across 10 bases. The germline V gene has CDR1 LNHDA and CDR2 SQIVND (reference sequence). The CDR3 totals 15 residues. Unmatched junction bases numbered 6, after V lost 3 bases and J lost 7 bases. The CDR3 bases are TGTGCCAGTAGTATTGCCGGGACAGGGGTGAATGAGCAGTTCTTC. This encodes CASSIAGTGVNEQFF. Full variable domain (missing parts from reference TRBV19 and TRBJ2-1): DGGITQSPKYLFRKEGQNVTLSCEQNLNHDAMYWYRQDPGQGLRLIYYSQIVNDFQKGDIAEGYSVSREKKESFPLTVTSAQKNPTAFYLCASSIAGTGVNEQFFGPGTRLTVL.

The chain uses TRBV9 and TRBJ1-1; TRBD1 matches at 9 bases. Germline V gene sequence: CDR1 SGDLS, CDR2 YYNGEE. The CDR3 runs 17 residues. The V and J ends lost 2 bases and 1 base, in that order; junction bases with no gene match: 9. CDR3: CASSVRDRASTNTEAFF. CDR3 in DNA: TGTGCCAGCAGCGTTCGGGACAGGGCCTCAACGAACACTGAAGCTTTCTTT. The whole variable domain, remainder taken from reference TRBV9 and TRBJ1-1, is DSGVTQTPKHLITATGQRVTLRCSPRSGDLSVYWYQQSLDQGLQFLIQYYNGEERAKGNILERFSAQQFPDLHSELNLSSLELGDSALYFCASSVRDRASTNTEAFFGQGTRLTVV.

This rearrangement joins TRBV7-9 to TRBJ2-7; D is perhaps TRBD1 (5 bases). Trimming stripped 2 bases from V and 3 bases from J, with 8 bases between. This CDR3 is built from 13 residues. The germline V gene encodes CDR1 SEHNR and CDR2 FQNEAQ (reference sequence). The CDR3 nucleotides are TGTGCCAGCAGCTTACCAGGGATCTACGAGCAGTACTTC. As protein: CASSLPGIYEQYF.

This rearrangement joins TRBV7-6 to TRBJ2-1; 10 nucleotides align to TRBD2. Germline assignment: CDR1 SGHVS and CDR2 FNYEAQ. Losses at the gene ends were 5 bases for V and 4 bases for J; bases not matched to a gene: 5. The CDR3 runs to 15 residues. CDR3 nucleotide sequence: TGTGCCAGCAGCCGTACTAGCGGGGATTACAATGAGCAGTTCTTC. Protein: CASSRTSGDYNEQFF.

This clone showed up just a few times. CDR3 nucleotides: TGTGCCAGCTCCTGGGGGGAAACTGAAGCTTTCTTT. Residues: CASSWGETEAFF. The chain couples TRBV7-9 to TRBJ1-1; tentative D call: TRBD1 (5 bases). Germline V gene sequence: CDR1 SEHNR, CDR2 FQNEAQ (reference sequence). CDR3 size: 12 residues. The V and J ends lost 8 bases and 5 bases respectively, with 12 bases between them.

The chain recombines TRBV18 with TRBJ2-1; 8 bases match TRBD2. CDR3 length equals 13 residues. CDR1 is KGHSH and CDR2 is LQKENI in the germline V gene. With 5 bases clipped from V and 9 bases from J, the junction kept 6 bases outside the gene matches. The CDR3 coding sequence is TGTGCCAGCTCAGAAGGGAGCGGGGGTGAGCAGTTCTTC. This codes for CASSEGSGGEQFF.

The chain employs TRBV5-4 and TRBJ2-3, with D unresolved. The CDR3 is 12 amino acids. The ends were cut back, 1 base at V and 3 bases at J, with 3 bases in the middle. Germline V gives CDR1 SGHNT, CDR2 YYREEE (reference sequence). Here the CDR3 reads CASSLPTDTQYF. The CDR3 bases are TGTGCCAGCAGCTTGCCTACAGATACGCAGTATTTT.

This chain connects TRBV6-5 to TRBJ1-6, with 9 bases fitting TRBD1. Trimming removed 7 bases from V and 7 bases from J; junction bases left unmatched: 8. The germline CDR1 and CDR2 sequences are MNHEY and SVGAGI. CDR3 length: 15 residues. CDR3 residues: CASTLTGGSNSPLHF. The CDR3 region has the DNA TGTGCCAGCACCTTGACAGGGGGAAGCAATTCACCCCTCCACTTT.

This chain uses TRBV4-1 with TRBJ1-4; TRBD1 aligns across 7 bases. After removal of 8 bases from V and 5 bases from J, the junction contained 11 bases not matched to a gene. This CDR3 region has 15 residues. CDR1 and CDR2 from the germline V gene are MGHRA and YSYEKL. The DNA of the CDR3 is TGCGCCAGCGAAGACAGGGAAGGTCCCAATGAAAAACTGTTTTTT. Residues: CASEDREGPNEKLFF.

V gene TRBV29-1 combines with J gene TRBJ1-1; a weak D match, TRBD1 (5 bases). Germline CDR1 is SQVTM and CDR2 is ANQGSEA. This CDR3 is built from 14 residues. Between the trimmed V and J ends, which lost 6 bases and 3 bases, there was a span of 17 bases. This chain's CDR3 is CSVQPRGMDTEAFF. CDR3 bases: TGCAGCGTCCAACCCCGGGGGATGGACACTGAAGCTTTCTTT.

The chain combines TRBV14 with TRBJ1-6; TRBD1 agrees at 8 bases. Losses at the gene ends were 4 bases for V and 7 bases for J; bases not matched to a gene: 3. CDR1 and CDR2 (germline): SGHDN, FVKESK. The length of the CDR3 is 14 residues. The CDR3 is CASSPRQGNSPLHF. As DNA, the CDR3 is TGTGCCAGCAGCCCCAGACAGGGGAATTCACCCCTCCACTTT.

This chain joins TRBV6-4 and TRBJ1-5, with unresolved D. Germline loops: CDR1 MRHNA, CDR2 SNTAGT. V lost 10 bases and J lost 2, with 18 bases in between. The length of the CDR3 is 15 residues. Here the CDR3 reads CANFRGRMGNQPQHF. DNA of the CDR3: TGTGCCAATTTCCGAGGCCGAATGGGCAATCAGCCCCAGCATTTT.